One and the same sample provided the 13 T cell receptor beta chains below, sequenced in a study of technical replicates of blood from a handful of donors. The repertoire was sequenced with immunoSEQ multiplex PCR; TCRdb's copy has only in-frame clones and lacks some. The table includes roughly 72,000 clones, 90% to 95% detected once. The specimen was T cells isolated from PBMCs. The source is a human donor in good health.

CDR3 loop: CASNSWAGNTEAFF. CDR3 DNA: TGTGCCAGCAATTCCTGGGCAGGGAACACTGAAGCTTTCTTT. This rearrangement joins TRBV27 to TRBJ1-1; D uncertain. The CDR3 totals 14 residues. The germline gives CDR1 MNHEY, CDR2 SMNVEV (reference sequence). The V end lost 7 bases, the J end lost 1 base, and 13 bases lay between the germline ends.

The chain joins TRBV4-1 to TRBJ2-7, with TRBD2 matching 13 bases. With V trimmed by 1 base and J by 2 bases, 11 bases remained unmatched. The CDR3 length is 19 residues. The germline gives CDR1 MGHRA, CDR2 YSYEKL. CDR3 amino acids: CASSQVAGLAGPAPYEQYF. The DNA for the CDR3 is TGCGCCAGCAGCCAAGTGGCGGGACTAGCGGGACCCGCACCCTACGAGCAGTACTTC.

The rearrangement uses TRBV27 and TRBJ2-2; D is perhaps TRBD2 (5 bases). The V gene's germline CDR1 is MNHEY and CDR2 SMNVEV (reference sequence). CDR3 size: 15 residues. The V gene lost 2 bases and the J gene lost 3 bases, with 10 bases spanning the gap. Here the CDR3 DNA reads TGTGCCAGCAGTTTAGGTGTGAGGGACACCGGGGAGCTGTTTTTT. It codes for CASSLGVRDTGELFF.

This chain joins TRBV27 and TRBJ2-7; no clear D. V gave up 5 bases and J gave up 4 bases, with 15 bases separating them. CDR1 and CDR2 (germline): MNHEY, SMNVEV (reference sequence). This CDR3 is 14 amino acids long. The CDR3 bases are TGTGCCAGCAGTCCCCTAGGCGCGAATTACGAGCAGTACTTC. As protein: CASSPLGANYEQYF.

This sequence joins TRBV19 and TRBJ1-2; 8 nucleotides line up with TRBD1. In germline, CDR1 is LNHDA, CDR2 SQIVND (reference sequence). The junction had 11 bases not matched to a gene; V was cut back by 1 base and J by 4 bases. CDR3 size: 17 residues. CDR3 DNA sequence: TGTGCCAGTAGTATAGGCGGGACAGGACGCCGTAGCTATGGCTACACCTTC. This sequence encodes CASSIGGTGRRSYGYTF.

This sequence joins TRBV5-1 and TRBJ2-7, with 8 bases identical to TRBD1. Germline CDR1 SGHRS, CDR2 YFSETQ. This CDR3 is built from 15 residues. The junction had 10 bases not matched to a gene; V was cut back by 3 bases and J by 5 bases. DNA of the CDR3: TGCGCCAGCAGCTCGGCCCCGACAGGGGCCAACGAGCAGTACTTC. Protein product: CASSSAPTGANEQYF.

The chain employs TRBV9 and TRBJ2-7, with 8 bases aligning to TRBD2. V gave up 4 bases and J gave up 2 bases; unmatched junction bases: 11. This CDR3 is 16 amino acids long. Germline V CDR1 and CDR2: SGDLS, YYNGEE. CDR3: CASSSRRGASPYEQYF. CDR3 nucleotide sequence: TGTGCCAGCAGCTCACGGCGGGGGGCGAGCCCCTACGAGCAGTACTTC.

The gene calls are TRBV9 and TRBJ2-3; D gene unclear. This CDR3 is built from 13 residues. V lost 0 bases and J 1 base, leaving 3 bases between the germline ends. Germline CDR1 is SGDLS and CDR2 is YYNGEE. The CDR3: CASSVAGTDTQYF. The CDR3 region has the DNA TGTGCCAGCAGCGTAGCCGGCACAGATACGCAGTATTTT.

In nucleotides, the CDR3 is TGTGCCATCAGTGATGCTACAGGGTTCGGCAATCAGCCCCAGCATTTT. Translation gives CAISDATGFGNQPQHF. The genes are TRBV10-3 and TRBJ1-5; TRBD1 might be the D (6 bases). CDR1 and CDR2 from the germline V gene are ENHRY and SYGVKD. This CDR3 region has 16 residues. The V end lost 3 bases, the J end lost 2 bases, and 14 bases lay between the germline ends.

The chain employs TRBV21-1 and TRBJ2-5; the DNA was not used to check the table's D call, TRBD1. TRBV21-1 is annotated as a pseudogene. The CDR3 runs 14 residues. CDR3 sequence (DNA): TGTGCCAGCAGCAAAGCCAGGGGGCAAGAGACCCAGTACTTC. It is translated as CASSKARGQETQYF.

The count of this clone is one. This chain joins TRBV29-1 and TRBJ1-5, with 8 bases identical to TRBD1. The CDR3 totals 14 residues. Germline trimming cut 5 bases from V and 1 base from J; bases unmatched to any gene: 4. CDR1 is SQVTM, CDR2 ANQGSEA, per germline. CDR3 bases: TGCAGCGTTTTGGGACAGGCGAGCAATCAGCCCCAGCATTTT. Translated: CSVLGQASNQPQHF.

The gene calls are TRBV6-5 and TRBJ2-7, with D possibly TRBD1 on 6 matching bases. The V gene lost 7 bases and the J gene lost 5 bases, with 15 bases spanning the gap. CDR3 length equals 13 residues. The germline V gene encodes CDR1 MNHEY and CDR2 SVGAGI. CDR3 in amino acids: CASISVTGHEQYF. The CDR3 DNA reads TGTGCCAGCATTTCCGTTACAGGGCACGAGCAGTACTTC.

The CDR3 sequence: CASSGTSGTTGEQYF. The CDR3 nucleotides read TGTGCCAGCAGTGGGACTAGCGGGACAACGGGGGAGCAGTACTTC. The rearrangement uses TRBV2 and TRBJ2-7; 12 bases map to TRBD2. Trimming at V came to 4 bases and at J to 7 bases, leaving 8 bases not matched to a gene. The germline V gene encodes CDR1 SNHLY and CDR2 FYNNEI. The CDR3 runs 15 residues.